Listed below are T cell receptor beta chains from one sample, sequenced in a study of CD8+CD57+ T cells in acquired aplastic anemia. TCRdb independently ran MiXCR on the reads; one entry per CDR3 protein. The repertoire includes about 190,000 distinct CDR3 sequences, approximately 49% of them detected once, and about 15% sits in the top ten. The sequencing input was sorted CD4+, CD8+, or CD8+CD57+ T cells (not recorded which) from PBMCs. The receptors stem from a human donor in good health, serving as a control. CDR3s include the opening cysteine and the closing phenylalanine or tryptophan. The D gene is left open where the match is weak. Not all rows give a size; the values are once, few, many and, for expanded clones, a class.

V gene,J gene,clone size,D gene,CDR3 protein,CDR3 DNA
TRBV6-5,TRBJ2-1,many,TRBD2,CASSYASSGVSEQFF,TGTGCCAGCAGTTACGCGTCTAGCGGGGTCAGTGAGCAGTTCTTC
TRBV7-2,TRBJ1-2,NA,NA,CASSLEGASYGYTF,TGTGCCAGCAGCTTAGAAGGCGCCAGCTATGGCTACACCTTC
TRBV2,TRBJ1-3,many,TRBD1,CASNRGPGNTIYF,TGTGCCAGCAACAGGGGCCCTGGAAACACCATATATTTT
TRBV7-3,TRBJ1-2,NA,TRBD1,CASSGATGPLYGYTF,TGTGCCAGCAGTGGCGCGACAGGGCCCCTCTATGGCTACACCTTC
TRBV20-1,TRBJ1-5,NA,TRBD1,CSAATGEGQPQHF,TGCAGTGCTGCCACAGGGGAAGGTCAGCCCCAGCATTTT
TRBV2,TRBJ2-1,NA,TRBD2,CASSGVAGGFGEQFF,TGTGCCAGCAGTGGCGTGGCGGGGGGATTCGGGGAGCAGTTCTTC
TRBV15,TRBJ1-5,few,NA,CATSRAASQGGNQPQHF,TGTGCCACCAGCAGAGCCGCTTCGCAGGGCGGCAATCAGCCCCAGCATTTT
TRBV2,TRBJ1-5,NA,NA,CASGVLGNQPQHF,TGTGCCAGCGGGGTCTTGGGCAATCAGCCCCAGCATTTT
TRBV12-3/TRBV12-4,TRBJ1-5,NA,TRBD1,CASRTVNTGDSLGQPQHF,TGTGCCAGCAGAACAGTGAACACCGGGGACAGTCTGGGTCAGCCCCAGCATTTT
TRBV15,TRBJ1-2,few,NA,CATSRVMGEHGYTF,TGTGCCACCAGCAGAGTAATGGGGGAGCATGGCTACACCTTC
TRBV7-9,TRBJ1-3,NA,TRBD1,CARGGGTGGISGNTIYF,TGTGCCAGAGGGGGGGGGACAGGGGGCATCTCTGGAAACACCATATATTTT
TRBV11-3,TRBJ1-5,NA,NA,CASSYSGSGVSSQPQHF,TGTGCCAGCAGTTACTCAGGTTCAGGGGTGAGTTCTCAGCCCCAGCATTTT
TRBV9,TRBJ2-5,NA,NA,CASSVEEGRVETQYF,TGTGCCAGCAGCGTAGAAGAGGGACGGGTTGAGACCCAGTACTTC
TRBV25-1,TRBJ1-2,NA,NA,CASSEYKGVNYGYTF,TGTGCCAGCAGTGAATATAAGGGGGTTAACTATGGCTACACCTTC
TRBV15,TRBJ2-5,NA,NA,CATREQGPPTYQETQYF,TGTGCCACCAGGGAGCAGGGGCCCCCTACTTACCAAGAGACCCAGTACTTC
TRBV27,TRBJ2-7,few,NA,CASSLTTGSYYEQYF,TGTGCCAGCAGTCTCACTACCGGCTCCTACTACGAGCAGTACTTC
TRBV19,TRBJ2-7,few,TRBD2,CASSPGLAAIYEQYF,TGTGCCAGTAGCCCCGGACTAGCGGCTATATACGAGCAGTACTTC
TRBV20-1,TRBJ1-1,many,TRBD1,CSASFAGYRGNTEAFF,TGCAGTGCTAGTTTCGCCGGGTACAGGGGGAACACTGAAGCTTTCTTT
TRBV7-2,TRBJ2-3,NA,NA,CASGLSQSTDTQYF,TGTGCCAGCGGCCTATCCCAGAGCACAGATACGCAGTATTTT
TRBV9,TRBJ1-2,NA,NA,CASSVGGGNYGYTF,TGTGCCAGCAGCGTCGGCGGGGGAAACTATGGCTACACCTTC
TRBV12-3/TRBV12-4,TRBJ1-2,NA,TRBD1,CASASKRQGAGYTF,TGTGCCAGCGCTTCGAAAAGACAGGGGGCTGGCTACACCTTC
TRBV5-1,TRBJ1-1,NA,TRBD1,CASSLRTGLMNTEAFF,TGCGCCAGCAGCTTGCGGACAGGGCTTATGAACACTGAAGCTTTCTTT
TRBV24-1,TRBJ2-1,NA,NA,CATSDRSLGEQFF,TGTGCCACCAGTGACAGGTCCCTGGGTGAGCAGTTCTTC
TRBV2,TRBJ2-7,once,TRBD1,CASKERDRQYF,TGTGCCAGCAAAGAAAGGGACAGGCAGTACTTC
TRBV7-3,TRBJ2-1,many,TRBD2,CASSAQGLAGGWFF,TGTGCCAGCAGCGCCCAGGGACTAGCGGGGGGCTGGTTCTTC
TRBV29-1,TRBJ2-5,NA,NA,CSGAEGETQYF,TGCAGCGGAGCTGAGGGGGAGACCCAGTACTTC
TRBV12-3/TRBV12-4,TRBJ1-2,NA,TRBD1,CASRGGQGGSYGYTF,TGTGCCAGCAGGGGGGGACAGGGCGGGAGCTATGGCTACACCTTC
TRBV2,TRBJ1-5,many,TRBD1,CASRGQGASNQPQHF,TGTGCCAGCAGAGGTCAGGGGGCTAGCAATCAGCCCCAGCATTTT
TRBV7-8,TRBJ2-1,NA,TRBD1,CASNAGTGDAYNEQFF,TGTGCCAGCAACGCCGGGACAGGGGACGCCTACAATGAGCAGTTCTTC
TRBV5-1,TRBJ2-3,NA,NA,CASSLDRKNEQYF,TGCGCCAGCAGCTTGGACAGGAAGAATGAGCAGTATTTT
TRBV24-1,TRBJ2-6,many,NA,CATSDYRVSGANVLTF,TGTGCCACCAGTGATTACAGGGTCTCTGGGGCCAACGTCCTGACTTTC
TRBV5-5,TRBJ2-7,NA,TRBD2,CASSAGGRRSYEQYF,TGTGCCAGCAGCGCGGGGGGGCGAAGGTCCTACGAGCAGTACTTC
TRBV7-7,TRBJ2-2,many,NA,CASSSGSGELFF,TGTGCTAGCAGCTCAGGATCCGGGGAGCTGTTTTTT
TRBV10-3,TRBJ1-1,NA,NA,CAIEGKAHTEAFF,TGTGCCATAGAGGGGAAGGCTCACACTGAAGCTTTCTTT
TRBV4-1,TRBJ1-1,many,NA,CASSQDPRNTEAFF,TGCGCCAGCAGCCAAGATCCGAGGAACACTGAAGCTTTCTTT
TRBV5-5,TRBJ2-7,NA,NA,CASSLTLAGISYEQYF,TGTGCCAGCAGCTTGACTTTGGCAGGGATATCCTACGAGCAGTACTTC
TRBV29-1,TRBJ1-1,many,NA,CSAQRQENTEAFF,TGCAGCGCCCAGCGCCAGGAGAACACTGAAGCTTTCTTT
TRBV5-8,TRBJ1-1,many,TRBD1,CASSPMTGFTEAFF,TGTGCCAGCAGCCCCATGACAGGGTTCACTGAAGCTTTCTTT
TRBV7-2,TRBJ2-5,NA,NA,CASSTGEETQYF,TGTGCCAGTAGTACGGGGGAAGAGACCCAGTACTTC
TRBV12-3/TRBV12-4,TRBJ2-7,many,TRBD1,CASSPKARGLIYSYEQYF,TGTGCCAGCAGCCCCAAGGCCAGGGGGCTAATTTACTCCTACGAGCAGTACTTC
TRBV19,TRBJ2-5,many,NA,CASSKGGSGQETQYF,TGTGCCAGTAGTAAGGGGGGTTCCGGGCAAGAGACCCAGTACTTC
TRBV7-9,TRBJ1-4,few,NA,CASSLVAVQGEKLFF,TGTGCCAGCAGCTTAGTGGCGGTTCAAGGTGAAAAACTGTTTTTT
TRBV24-1,TRBJ2-1,many,TRBD2,CATTSGGDDEQFF,TGTGCCACCACTAGCGGGGGGGACGATGAGCAGTTCTTC
TRBV15,TRBJ2-5,NA,NA,CATSRDGGVTYPQETQYF,TGTGCCACCAGCAGAGATGGGGGAGTGACGTACCCACAAGAGACCCAGTACTTC
TRBV7-9,TRBJ2-5,many,NA,CASSPGNGGQETQYF,TGTGCCAGCAGCCCAGGCAACGGGGGCCAAGAGACCCAGTACTTC
TRBV7-2,TRBJ2-7,NA,TRBD1,CASSLVGGGTGVSYEQYF,TGTGCCAGCAGCTTAGTGGGAGGGGGGACAGGGGTCTCCTACGAGCAGTACTTC
TRBV24-1,TRBJ2-2,many,NA,CATSGRTGELFF,TGTGCCACCAGTGGGAGGACCGGGGAGCTGTTTTTT
TRBV14,TRBJ1-6,NA,TRBD1,CASSQGQGTSPLHF,TGTGCCAGCAGCCAAGGACAGGGAACTTCACCCCTCCACTTT
TRBV7-3,TRBJ2-3,many,NA,CASSLIGAGTDTQYF,TGTGCCAGCAGCTTAATAGGGGCAGGGACAGATACGCAGTATTTT
TRBV24-1,TRBJ2-5,many,TRBD2,CATSDFGGGRIETQYF,TGTGCCACCAGTGATTTTGGCGGGGGAAGGATAGAGACCCAGTACTTC